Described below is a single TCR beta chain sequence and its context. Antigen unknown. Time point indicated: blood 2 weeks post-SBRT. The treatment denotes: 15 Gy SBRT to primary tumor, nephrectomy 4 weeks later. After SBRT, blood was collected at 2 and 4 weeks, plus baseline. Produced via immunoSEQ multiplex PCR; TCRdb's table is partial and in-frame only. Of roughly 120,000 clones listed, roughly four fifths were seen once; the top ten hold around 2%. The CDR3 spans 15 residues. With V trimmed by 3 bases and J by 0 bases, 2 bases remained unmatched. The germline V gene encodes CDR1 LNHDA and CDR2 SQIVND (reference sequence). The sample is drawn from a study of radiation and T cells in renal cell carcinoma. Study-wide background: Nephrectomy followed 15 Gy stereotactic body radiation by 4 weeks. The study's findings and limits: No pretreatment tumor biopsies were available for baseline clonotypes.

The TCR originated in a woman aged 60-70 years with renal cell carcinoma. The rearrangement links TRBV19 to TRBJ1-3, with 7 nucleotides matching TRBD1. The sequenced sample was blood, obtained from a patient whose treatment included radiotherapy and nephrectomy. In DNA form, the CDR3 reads TGTGCCAGTAGTATGGGACAGTACTCTGGAAACACCATATATTTT. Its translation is CASSMGQYSGNTIYF.